A selection of T cell receptor beta chains follows, all from one sample in a study of immune characteristics of hereditary and idiopathic chronic pancreatitis. Profiling relied on immunoSEQ multiplex PCR, and the TCRdb table lists in-frame clones only, not all of them. Seen here are some 1,800 clones, around 74% observed once, and the top ten hold 45% to 55%. What was sequenced was pancreas tissue with hereditary chronic pancreatitis. The source is a human donor with chronic pancreatitis. Each CDR3 is given with its conserved first and last residue. The D gene is left open where the match is weak. The size entry is marked missing in some rows and otherwise reads once, few, many or a size class.

D	V	size	length	J	DNA	CDR3
.	TRBV6-5	.	14	TRBJ2-7	TGTGCCAGCAGTCTGGGTGACCCTTCCTACGAGCAGTACTTC	CASSLGDPSYEQYF
.	TRBV7-2	.	14	TRBJ2-7	TGTGCCAGCAGCCTTCTTCTAGGACCCTACGAGCAGTACTTC	CASSLLLGPYEQYF
.	TRBV11-3	.	12	TRBJ2-2	TGTGCCAGCAGCTCCTACACCGGGGAGCTGTTTTTT	CASSSYTGELFF
.	TRBV3-1/TRBV3-2	.	16	TRBJ2-7	TGTGCCAGCAGCCAAGGGGACTTTCCCAGCTCCTACGAGCAGTACTTC	CASSQGDFPSSYEQYF
TRBD1	TRBV6-5	few	15	TRBJ1-5	TGTGCCAGCGGGGGGGGACAGAACAGCAATCAGCCCCAGCATTTT	CASGGGQNSNQPQHF
TRBD2	TRBV20-1	few	14	TRBJ2-7	TGCAGTGCTAGTGGGATTAGCGGGATCAACGAGCAGTACTTC	CSASGISGINEQYF
TRBD1	TRBV6-5	.	14	TRBJ1-4	TGTGCCAGCAGTTCGGGACAGGGTTATGAAAAACTGTTTTTT	CASSSGQGYEKLFF
TRBD2	TRBV7-3	.	17	TRBJ2-3	TGTGCCAGCAGCTTAAGAGGTGCGGGACTAGCGGGAGACACGCAGTATTTT	CASSLRGAGLAGDTQYF
.	TRBV6-5	.	14	TRBJ2-5	TGTGCCAGCAGTCCTGTAGGGAGCCAAGAGACCCAGTACTTC	CASSPVGSQETQYF
TRBD2	TRBV7-3	.	15	TRBJ2-3	TGTGCCAGCAGCCTAGCGGGGGATCGTACAGATACGCAGTATTTT	CASSLAGDRTDTQYF
TRBD1	TRBV2	.	17	TRBJ2-6	TGTGCCAGCAGTGAAACAGGGGATGGGTCTGGGGCCAACGTCCTGACTTTC	CASSETGDGSGANVLTF
.	TRBV7-6	once	15	TRBJ1-1	TGTGCCAGCAGCCAAGACACTTACACGAACACTGAAGCTTTCTTT	CASSQDTYTNTEAFF
TRBD2	TRBV29-1	.	14	TRBJ2-7	TGCAGCGTTGAAGCCGGACTAGCGGGAACCGAGCAGTACTTC	CSVEAGLAGTEQYF
.	TRBV7-2	few	14	TRBJ2-5	TGTGCCAGCAGCTTAGCGGCAGCGGGAGAGACCCAGTACTTC	CASSLAAAGETQYF
.	TRBV5-4	.	14	TRBJ2-7	TGTGCCAGCAGCTTAAAGGAATTAGGACGGGAGCAGTACTTC	CASSLKELGREQYF
.	TRBV5-1	.	16	TRBJ2-4	TGCGCCAGCAGCTTGGAAGCTAGCAGCCAGGGGAACATTCAGTACTTC	CASSLEASSQGNIQYF
TRBD1	TRBV29-1	.	12	TRBJ2-4	TGCAGCGTTCAGGGGGTGGGGGACATTCAGTACTTC	CSVQGVGDIQYF
.	TRBV9	.	15	TRBJ2-7	TGTGCCAGCAGCGTGGGGGTTTATTCTTCTTACGAGCAGTACTTC	CASSVGVYSSYEQYF
TRBD1	TRBV7-6	few	15	TRBJ2-7	TGTGCCAGCAGCCAGGGGGCCCAGGACGCCTACGAGCAGTACTTC	CASSQGAQDAYEQYF
TRBD2	TRBV6-4	once	13	TRBJ2-1	TGTGCCAGCAGTGAGCGGGAGCTCGATGAGCAGTTCTTC	CASSERELDEQFF